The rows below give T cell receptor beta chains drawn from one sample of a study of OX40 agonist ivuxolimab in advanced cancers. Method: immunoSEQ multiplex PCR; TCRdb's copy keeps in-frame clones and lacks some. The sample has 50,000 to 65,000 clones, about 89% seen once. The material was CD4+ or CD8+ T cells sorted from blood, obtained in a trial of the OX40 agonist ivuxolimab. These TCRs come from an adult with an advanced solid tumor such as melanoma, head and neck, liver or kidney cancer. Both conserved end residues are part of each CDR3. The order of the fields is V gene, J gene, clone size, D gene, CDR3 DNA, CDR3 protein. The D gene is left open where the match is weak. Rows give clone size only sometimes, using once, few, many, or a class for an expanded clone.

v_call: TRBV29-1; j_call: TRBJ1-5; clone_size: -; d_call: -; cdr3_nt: TGCAGCGTCAGACCGGGGATCGGGGATCAGCCCCAGCATTTT; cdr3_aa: CSVRPGIGDQPQHF
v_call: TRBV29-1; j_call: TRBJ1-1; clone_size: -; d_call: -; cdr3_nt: TGCAGCGTTGAAGGTCAGGCGAACACTGAAGCTTTCTTT; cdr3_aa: CSVEGQANTEAFF
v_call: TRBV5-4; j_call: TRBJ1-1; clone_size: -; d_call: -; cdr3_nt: TGTGCCAGCAGCTTATCCTCCACGGCCCTCATGAACACTGAAGCTTTCTTT; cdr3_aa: CASSLSSTALMNTEAFF
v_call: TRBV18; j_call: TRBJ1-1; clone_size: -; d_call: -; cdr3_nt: TGTGCCAGCTCACCAGAGACAGGGAACACTGAAGCTTTCTTT; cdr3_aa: CASSPETGNTEAFF
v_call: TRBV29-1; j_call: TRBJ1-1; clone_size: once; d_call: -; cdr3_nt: TGCAGCTCCCAAGCTGGGGGGAACACTGAAGCTTTCTTT; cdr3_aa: CSSQAGGNTEAFF
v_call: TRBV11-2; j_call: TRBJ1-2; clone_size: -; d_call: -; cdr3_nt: TGTGCCAGCAGCTTAGGGATTAAAGGTCCAGGGAGACAGCGATACACCTTC; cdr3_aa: CASSLGIKGPGRQRYTF
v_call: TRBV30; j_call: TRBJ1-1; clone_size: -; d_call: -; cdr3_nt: TGTGCCTGGAGGGCACCCACTGAAGCTTTCTTT; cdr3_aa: CAWRAPTEAFF
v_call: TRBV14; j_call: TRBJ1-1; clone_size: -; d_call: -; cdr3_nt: TGTGCCAGCAGCCAAGAAAAAGGGAGGGATGAAGCTTTCTTT; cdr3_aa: CASSQEKGRDEAFF
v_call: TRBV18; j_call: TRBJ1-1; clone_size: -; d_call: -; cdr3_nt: TGTGCCAGCTCACCGGGGGGGACGCACACTGAAGCTTTCTTT; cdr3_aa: CASSPGGTHTEAFF
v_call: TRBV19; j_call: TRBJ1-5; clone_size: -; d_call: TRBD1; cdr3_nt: TGTGCCAGTAGTATCTTATCGGGACAGGGCAATCAGCCCCAGCATTTT; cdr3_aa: CASSILSGQGNQPQHF
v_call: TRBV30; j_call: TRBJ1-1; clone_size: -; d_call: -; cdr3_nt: TGTGCCTGGAGCCTCGGGGGACAAGCTTTCTTT; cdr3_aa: CAWSLGGQAFF
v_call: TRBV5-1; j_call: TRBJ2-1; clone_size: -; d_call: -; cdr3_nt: TGCGCCAGCAGCTTATCGTCCGGTGAGCAGTTCTTC; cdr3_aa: CASSLSSGEQFF
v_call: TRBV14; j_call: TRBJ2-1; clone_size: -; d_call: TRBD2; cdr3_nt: TGTGCCAGCAGCCCCCTGGGACTAAATAATGAGCAGTTCTTC; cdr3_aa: CASSPLGLNNEQFF
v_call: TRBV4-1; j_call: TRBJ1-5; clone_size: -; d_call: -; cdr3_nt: TGCGCCAGCAGCCCCGGGGCCGCCGGTCAGCCCCAGCATTTT; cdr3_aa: CASSPGAAGQPQHF
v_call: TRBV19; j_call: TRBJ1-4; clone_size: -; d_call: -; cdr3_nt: TGTGCCAGTAGTATGGGCCAGGGTAATGAAAAACTGTTTTTT; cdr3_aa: CASSMGQGNEKLFF
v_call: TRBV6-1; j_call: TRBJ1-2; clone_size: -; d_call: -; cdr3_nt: TGTGCCAGCAGTTATACCTCTAACTATGGCTACACCTTC; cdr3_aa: CASSYTSNYGYTF
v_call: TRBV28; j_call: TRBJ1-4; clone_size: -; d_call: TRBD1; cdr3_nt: TGTGCCAGCAGGTCAGGGGGGCGTGAAAAACTGTTTTTT; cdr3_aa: CASRSGGREKLFF
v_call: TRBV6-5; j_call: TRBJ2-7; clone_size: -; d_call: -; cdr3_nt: TGTGCCAGCAGTTACGAGAGGGACTCCTACGAGCAGTACTTC; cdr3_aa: CASSYERDSYEQYF
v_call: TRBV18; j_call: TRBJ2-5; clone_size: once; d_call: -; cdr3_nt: TGTGCCAGCTCACCCAGGGAAGAGACCCAGTACTTC; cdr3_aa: CASSPREETQYF
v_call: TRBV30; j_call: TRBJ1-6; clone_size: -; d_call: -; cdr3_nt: TGTGCCTTCACCGCAACCCTTTCCACCCTCCACTTT; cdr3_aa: CAFTATLSTLHF
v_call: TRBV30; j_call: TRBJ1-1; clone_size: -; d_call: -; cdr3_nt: TGTGCCTGGAGCCTGAAGGGTAGGGGGGGGACTGAAGCTTTCTTT; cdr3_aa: CAWSLKGRGGTEAFF
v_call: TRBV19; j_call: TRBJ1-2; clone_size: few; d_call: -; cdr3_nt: TGTGCCAGCGGAATCAACGGGAGGAATTATGGCTACACCTTC; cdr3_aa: CASGINGRNYGYTF
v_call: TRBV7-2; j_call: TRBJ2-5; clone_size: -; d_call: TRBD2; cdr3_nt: TGTGCCAGCAGCTTAGGGTATAGCGGGAGGGCCGTGGCTGAGACCCAGTACTTC; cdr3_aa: CASSLGYSGRAVAETQYF
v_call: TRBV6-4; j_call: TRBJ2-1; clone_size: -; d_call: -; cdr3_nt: TGTGCCAGCAGTGAGGGACCTCAAGGCAATGAGCAGTTCTTC; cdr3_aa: CASSEGPQGNEQFF
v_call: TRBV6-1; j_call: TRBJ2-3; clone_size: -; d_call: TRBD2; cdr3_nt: TGTGCCAGCAGTGTTTCTAGCGGGGGATCCACAGATACGCAGTATTTT; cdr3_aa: CASSVSSGGSTDTQYF
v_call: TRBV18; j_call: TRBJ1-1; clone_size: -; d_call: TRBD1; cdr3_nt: TGTGCCAGCTCACTGACCGAGGGGGCACTACCTGAAGCTTTCTTT; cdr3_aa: CASSLTEGALPEAFF
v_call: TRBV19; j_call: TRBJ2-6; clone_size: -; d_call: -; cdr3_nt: TGTGCCAGTGGCAGGGGCAGCTCTGGGGCCAACGTCCTGACTTTC; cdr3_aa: CASGRGSSGANVLTF
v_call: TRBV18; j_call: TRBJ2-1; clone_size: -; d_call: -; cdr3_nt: TGTGCCAGCTCTCTTCAGGTGGGGCTAGGGAATGAGCAGTTCTTC; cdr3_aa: CASSLQVGLGNEQFF
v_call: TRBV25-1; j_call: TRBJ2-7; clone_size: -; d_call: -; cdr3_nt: TGTGCCAGCAGTGACTGGGATTTCGGGCAGTACTTC; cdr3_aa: CASSDWDFGQYF
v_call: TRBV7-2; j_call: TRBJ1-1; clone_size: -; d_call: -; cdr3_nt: TGTGCCAGCAGCCCACGGACGGAAACTGAAGCTTTCTTT; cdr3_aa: CASSPRTETEAFF
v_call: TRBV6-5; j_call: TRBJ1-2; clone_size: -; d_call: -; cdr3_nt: TGTGCCAGCAGTTACTCGAGCGGGGGAGGCTACACCTTC; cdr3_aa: CASSYSSGGGYTF
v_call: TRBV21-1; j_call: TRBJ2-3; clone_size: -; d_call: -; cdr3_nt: TGTGCCAGCAGCAAACCCGCGGGGGCTAGCGGGAGAGGGACAGATACGCAGTATTTT; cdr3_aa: CASSKPAGASGRGTDTQYF
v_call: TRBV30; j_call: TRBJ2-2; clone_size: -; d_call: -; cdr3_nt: TGTGCCTGGAGGGCATATAGTAGCACCGGGGAGCTGTTTTTT; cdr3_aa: CAWRAYSSTGELFF
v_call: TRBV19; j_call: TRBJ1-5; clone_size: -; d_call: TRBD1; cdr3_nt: TGTGCCAGTAGTCCCCTCACAGGGGGCAATCAGCCCCAGCATTTT; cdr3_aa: CASSPLTGGNQPQHF
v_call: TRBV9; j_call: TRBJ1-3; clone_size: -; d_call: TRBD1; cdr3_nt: TGTGCCAGCAGCGACCGACAGGGGGCTATGGTCCCTGGAAACACCATATATTTT; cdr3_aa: CASSDRQGAMVPGNTIYF
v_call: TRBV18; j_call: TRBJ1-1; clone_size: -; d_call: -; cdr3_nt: TGTGCCAGCTCCCCGGTAGACGGCAGGAACACTGAAGCTTTCTTT; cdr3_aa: CASSPVDGRNTEAFF
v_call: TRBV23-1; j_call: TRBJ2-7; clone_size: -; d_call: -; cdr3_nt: TGCGCCAGCAGTCAATCAGGACAGCCCCTCTACGAGCAGTACTTC; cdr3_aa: CASSQSGQPLYEQYF
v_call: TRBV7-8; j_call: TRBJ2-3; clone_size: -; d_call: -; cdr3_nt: TGTGCCAGCAGCTTGGGGGGTCTCCTCCCCGATACGCAGTATTTT; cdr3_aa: CASSLGGLLPDTQYF
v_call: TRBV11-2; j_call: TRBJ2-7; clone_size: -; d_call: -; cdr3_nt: TGTGCCAGCAGCTTAGATCCGGGCCGATCCTACGAGCAGTACTTC; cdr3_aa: CASSLDPGRSYEQYF
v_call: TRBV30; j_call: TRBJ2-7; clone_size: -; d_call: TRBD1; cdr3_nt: TGTGCCTGGAGTGTATCCACAGGGGCTGGAGCCGAGCAGTACTTC; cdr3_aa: CAWSVSTGAGAEQYF
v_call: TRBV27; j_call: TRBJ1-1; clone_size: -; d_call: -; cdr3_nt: TGTGCCAGCAGGTGGAGGGTCCAGGACACTGAAGCTTTCTTT; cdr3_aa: CASRWRVQDTEAFF
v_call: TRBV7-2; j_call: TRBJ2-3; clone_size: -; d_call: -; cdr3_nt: TGTGCCAGCAGCACCGGGACTTCAGATACGCAGTATTTT; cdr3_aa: CASSTGTSDTQYF
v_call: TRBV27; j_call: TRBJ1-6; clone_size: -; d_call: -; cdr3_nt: TGTGCCAGCAGTTTTTGGCAGGAGGGCTCACCCCTCCACTTT; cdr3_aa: CASSFWQEGSPLHF
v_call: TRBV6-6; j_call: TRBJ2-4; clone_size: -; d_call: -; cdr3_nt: TGTGCCAGCAGTGAGCGGTTAGCCAAAAACATTCAGTACTTC; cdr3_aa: CASSERLAKNIQYF
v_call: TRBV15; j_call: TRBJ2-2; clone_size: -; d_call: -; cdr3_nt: TGTGCCACCAGTCACGGGGGCGGGGGGAACACCGGGGAGCTGTTTTTT; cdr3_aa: CATSHGGGGNTGELFF
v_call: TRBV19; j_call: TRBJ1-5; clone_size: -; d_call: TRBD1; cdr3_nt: TGTGCCAGTAGCCCCGGGACAGGCCGTAATCAGCCCCAGCATTTT; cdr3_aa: CASSPGTGRNQPQHF
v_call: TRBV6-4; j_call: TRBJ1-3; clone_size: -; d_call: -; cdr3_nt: TGTGCCAGCAGTGTCCTCTCTGGAAACACCATATATTTT; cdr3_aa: CASSVLSGNTIYF
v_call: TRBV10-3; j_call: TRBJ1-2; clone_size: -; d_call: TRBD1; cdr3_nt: TGTGCCATTAGACAGGGGGCAGATAACTATGGCTACACCTTC; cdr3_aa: CAIRQGADNYGYTF
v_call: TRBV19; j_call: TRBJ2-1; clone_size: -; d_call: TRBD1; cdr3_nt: TGTGCCAGTAGTATCACATTGGGACAGGTTGGCGATGAGCAGTTCTTC; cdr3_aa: CASSITLGQVGDEQFF
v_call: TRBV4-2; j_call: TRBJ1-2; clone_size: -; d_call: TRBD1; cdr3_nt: TGTGCCAGCAGCCAGGAACGGACAGGGGTCGGCTACACCTTC; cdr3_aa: CASSQERTGVGYTF